The sequence of this TCR beta chain was determined in a study of blood T cell repertoires in COVID-19. Study overall: The United States, Italy and Spain supplied acute and convalescent COVID-19 samples. T cells, B-cell-depleted T cells, or PBMCs provided the cDNA or gDNA that served as material.

As originally analysed: Reference gene primer amplification gave nucleated cell count estimates. Sequenced by immunoSEQ multiplex PCR; TCRdb stores in-frame clones only, minus some. V, J and clone size were drawn from that table, and D and trimming were deduced from the DNA. The sample lists some 98,000 clones, 82% occurring once. This CDR3 comprises 15 residues. Germline values: CDR1 SGHRS, CDR2 YFSETQ. V dropped 4 bases and J dropped 3; count of bases not matched to a gene: 6. This TCR derives from a man in his 70s with active or convalescent COVID-19. The material sequenced was peripheral blood. J is TRBJ1-4 and V is TRBV5-1; 7 bases align to TRBD1. CDR3 sequence (DNA): TGCGCCAGCAGCATACAGGGGCCTCCTAATGAAAAACTGTTTTTT. It codes for CASSIQGPPNEKLFF.